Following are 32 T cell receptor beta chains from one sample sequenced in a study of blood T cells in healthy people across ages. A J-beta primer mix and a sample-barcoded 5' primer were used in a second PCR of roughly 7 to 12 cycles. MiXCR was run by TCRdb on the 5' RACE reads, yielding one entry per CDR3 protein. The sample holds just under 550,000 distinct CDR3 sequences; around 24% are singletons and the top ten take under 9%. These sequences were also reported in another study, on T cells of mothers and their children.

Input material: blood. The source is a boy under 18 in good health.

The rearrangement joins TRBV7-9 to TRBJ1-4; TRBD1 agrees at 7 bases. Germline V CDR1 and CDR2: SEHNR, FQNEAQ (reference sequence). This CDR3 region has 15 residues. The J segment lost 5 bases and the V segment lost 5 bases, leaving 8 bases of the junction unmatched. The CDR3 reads CASSAWTGQNEKLFF. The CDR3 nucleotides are TGTGCCAGCAGCGCCTGGACAGGCCAAAATGAAAAACTGTTTTTT.

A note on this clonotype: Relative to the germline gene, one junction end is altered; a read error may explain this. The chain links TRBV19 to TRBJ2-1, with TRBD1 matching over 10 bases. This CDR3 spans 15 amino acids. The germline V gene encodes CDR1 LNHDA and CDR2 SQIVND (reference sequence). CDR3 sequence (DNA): TGTGCCAGTAGTTCCCCGGGACAGGGGCTTAATGAGCAGTCCTTC. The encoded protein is CASSSPGQGLNEQSF.

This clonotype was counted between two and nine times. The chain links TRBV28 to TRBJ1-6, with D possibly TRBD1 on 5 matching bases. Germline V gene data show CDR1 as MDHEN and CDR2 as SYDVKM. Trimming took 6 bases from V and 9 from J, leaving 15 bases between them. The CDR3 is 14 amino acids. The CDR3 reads CASRSRGRGSPLHF. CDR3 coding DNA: TGTGCCAGCAGATCTCGGGGACGAGGTTCACCCCTCCACTTT. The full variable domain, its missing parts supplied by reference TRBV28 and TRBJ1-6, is DVKVTQSSRYLVKRTGEKVFLECVQDMDHENMFWYRQDPGLGLRLIYFSYDVKMKEKGDIPEGYSVSREKKERFSLILESASTNQTSMYLCASRSRGRGSPLHFGNGTRLTVT.

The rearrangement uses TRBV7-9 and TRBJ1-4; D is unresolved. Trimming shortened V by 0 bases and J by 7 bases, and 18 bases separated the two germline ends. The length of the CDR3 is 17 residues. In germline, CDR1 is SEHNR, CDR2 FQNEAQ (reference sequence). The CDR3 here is CASSLALEGTVAEKLFF. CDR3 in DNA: TGTGCCAGCAGCTTAGCGCTGGAGGGAACAGTTGCTGAAAAACTGTTTTTT.

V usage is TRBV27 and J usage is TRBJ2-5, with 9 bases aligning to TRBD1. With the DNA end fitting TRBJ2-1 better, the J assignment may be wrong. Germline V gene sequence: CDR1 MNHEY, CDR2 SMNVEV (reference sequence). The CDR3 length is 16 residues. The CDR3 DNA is TGTGCCAGCAGACAAACCGCCGGGACAGGGTTGAATGAGCAGTTCTTC. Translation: CASRQTAGTGLNEQFF.

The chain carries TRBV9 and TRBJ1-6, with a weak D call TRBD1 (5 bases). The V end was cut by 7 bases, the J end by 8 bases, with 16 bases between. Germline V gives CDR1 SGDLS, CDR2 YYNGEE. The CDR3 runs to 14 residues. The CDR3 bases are TGTGCCAGCGGGGCAACAATGAGCTATTCACCCCTCCACTTT. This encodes CASGATMSYSPLHF. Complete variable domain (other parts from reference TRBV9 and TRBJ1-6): DSGVTQTPKHLITATGQRVTLRCSPRSGDLSVYWYQQSLDQGLQFLIQYYNGEERAKGNILERFSAQQFPDLHSELNLSSLELGDSALYFCASGATMSYSPLHFGNGTRLTVT.

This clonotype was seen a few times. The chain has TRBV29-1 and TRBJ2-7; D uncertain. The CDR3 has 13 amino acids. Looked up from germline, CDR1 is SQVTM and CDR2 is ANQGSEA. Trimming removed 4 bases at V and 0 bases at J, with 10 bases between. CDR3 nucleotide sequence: TGCAGCGTTGTGGCAGGAAACTCCTACGAGCAGTACTTC. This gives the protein CSVVAGNSYEQYF.

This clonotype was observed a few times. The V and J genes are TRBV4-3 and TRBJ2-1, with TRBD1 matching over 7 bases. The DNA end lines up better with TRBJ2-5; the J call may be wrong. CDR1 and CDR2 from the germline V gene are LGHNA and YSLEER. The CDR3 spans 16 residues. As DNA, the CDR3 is TGCGCCAGCAGCCAAGATCTGAGGGGGCGCTGGGAGACCCAGTACTTC. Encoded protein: CASSQDLRGRWETQYF.

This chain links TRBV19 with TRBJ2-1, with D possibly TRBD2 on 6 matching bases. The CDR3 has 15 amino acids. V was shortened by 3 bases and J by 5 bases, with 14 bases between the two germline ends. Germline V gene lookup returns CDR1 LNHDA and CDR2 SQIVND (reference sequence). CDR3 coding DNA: TGTGCCAGTAGTATGGGGGGAGTCGGACACAATGAGCAGTTCTTC. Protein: CASSMGGVGHNEQFF.

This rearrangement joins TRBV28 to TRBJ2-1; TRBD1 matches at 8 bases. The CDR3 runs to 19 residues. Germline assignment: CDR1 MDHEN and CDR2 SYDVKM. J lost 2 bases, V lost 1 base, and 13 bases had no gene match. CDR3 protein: CASSLFHGRTGKPYNEQFF. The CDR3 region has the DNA TGTGCCAGCAGTTTATTTCACGGTAGGACAGGGAAACCCTACAATGAGCAGTTCTTC. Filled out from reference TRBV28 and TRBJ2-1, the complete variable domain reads DVKVTQSSRYLVKRTGEKVFLECVQDMDHENMFWYRQDPGLGLRLIYFSYDVKMKEKGDIPEGYSVSREKKERFSLILESASTNQTSMYLCASSLFHGRTGKPYNEQFFGPGTRLTVL.

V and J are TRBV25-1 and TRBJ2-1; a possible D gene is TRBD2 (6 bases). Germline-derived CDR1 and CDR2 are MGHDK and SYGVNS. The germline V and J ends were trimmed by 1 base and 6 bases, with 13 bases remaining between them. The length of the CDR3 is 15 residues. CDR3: CASSEWGETSNEQFF. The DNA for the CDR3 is TGTGCCAGCAGTGAATGGGGGGAAACTAGCAATGAGCAGTTCTTC.

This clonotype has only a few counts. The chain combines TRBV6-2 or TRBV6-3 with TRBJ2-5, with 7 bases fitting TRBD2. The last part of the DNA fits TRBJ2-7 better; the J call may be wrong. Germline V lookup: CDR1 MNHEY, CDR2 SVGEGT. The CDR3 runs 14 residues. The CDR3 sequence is CASSRTRMRAEQYF. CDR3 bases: TGTGCCAGCAGTCGGACTAGAATGCGTGCCGAGCAGTACTTC.

This CDR3 reads CASSYYKRPLSSYNEQFF. DNA for the CDR3: TGTGCCAGCAGTTACTACAAACGGCCGTTAAGCTCCTACAATGAGCAGTTCTTC. The rearrangement joins TRBV6-2 or TRBV6-3 to TRBJ2-1; D unclear. This CDR3 has 18 residues. The V end was cut by 1 base, the J end by 0 bases, with 16 bases between. CDR1 and CDR2 (germline): MNHEY, SVGEGT.

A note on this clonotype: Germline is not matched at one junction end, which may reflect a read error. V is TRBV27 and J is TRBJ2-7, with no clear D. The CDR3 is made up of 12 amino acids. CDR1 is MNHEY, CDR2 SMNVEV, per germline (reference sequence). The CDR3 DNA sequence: TGTGCCAGCACGGCGGCTTCCTCCGAGCAGTACTTC. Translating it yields CASTAASSEQYF.

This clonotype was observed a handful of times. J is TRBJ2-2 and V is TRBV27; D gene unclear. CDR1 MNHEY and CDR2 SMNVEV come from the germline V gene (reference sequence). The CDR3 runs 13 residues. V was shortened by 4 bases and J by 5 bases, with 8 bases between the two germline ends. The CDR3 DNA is TGTGCCAGCAGTTCCTTGGAAACCGGGGAGCTGTTTTTT. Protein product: CASSSLETGELFF.

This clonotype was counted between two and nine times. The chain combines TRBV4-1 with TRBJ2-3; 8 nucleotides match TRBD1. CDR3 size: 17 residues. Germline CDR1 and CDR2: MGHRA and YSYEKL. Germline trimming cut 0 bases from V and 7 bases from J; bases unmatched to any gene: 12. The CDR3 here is CASSQDRWTGQQYTQYF. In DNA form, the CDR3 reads TGCGCCAGCAGCCAAGATCGCTGGACAGGGCAGCAATATACGCAGTATTTT.

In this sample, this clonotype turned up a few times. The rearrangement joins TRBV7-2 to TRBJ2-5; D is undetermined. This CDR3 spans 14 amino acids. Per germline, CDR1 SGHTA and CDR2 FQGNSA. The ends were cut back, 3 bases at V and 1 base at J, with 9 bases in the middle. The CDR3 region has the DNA TGTGCCAGCAGCTTGTATCGTTCCCAAGAGACCCAGTACTTC. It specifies CASSLYRSQETQYF.

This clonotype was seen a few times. The CDR3 spells CSVARGVDPNTDTQYF. The DNA for the CDR3 is TGCAGCGTTGCACGGGGGGTTGATCCCAACACAGATACGCAGTATTTT. The J gene is TRBJ2-3, the V gene TRBV29-1; the match to TRBD2 covers 7 bases. Germline V gives CDR1 SQVTM, CDR2 ANQGSEA. With 4 bases clipped from V and 2 bases from J, the junction kept 12 bases outside the gene matches. The CDR3 has 16 amino acids.

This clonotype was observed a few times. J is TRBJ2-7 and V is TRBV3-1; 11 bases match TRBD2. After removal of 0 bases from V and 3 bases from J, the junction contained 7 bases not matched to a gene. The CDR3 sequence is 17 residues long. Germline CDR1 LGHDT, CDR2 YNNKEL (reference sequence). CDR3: CASSQDHRLAGIYEQYF. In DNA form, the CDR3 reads TGTGCCAGCAGCCAAGACCACAGACTAGCGGGAATCTACGAGCAGTACTTC.

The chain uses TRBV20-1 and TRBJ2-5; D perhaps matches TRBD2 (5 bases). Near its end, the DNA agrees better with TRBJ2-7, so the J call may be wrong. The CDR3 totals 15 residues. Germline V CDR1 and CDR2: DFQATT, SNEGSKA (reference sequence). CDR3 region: CSAPSVGSERNEQYF. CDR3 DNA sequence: TGCAGTGCCCCCTCTGTGGGTAGCGAGAGAAACGAGCAGTACTTC.

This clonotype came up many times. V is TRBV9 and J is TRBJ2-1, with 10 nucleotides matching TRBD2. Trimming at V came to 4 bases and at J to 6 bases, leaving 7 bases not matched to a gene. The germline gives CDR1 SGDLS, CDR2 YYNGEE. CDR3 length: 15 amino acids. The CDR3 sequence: CASSLGLAVINEQFF. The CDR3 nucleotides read TGTGCCAGCAGCCTCGGACTAGCGGTCATCAATGAGCAGTTCTTC.

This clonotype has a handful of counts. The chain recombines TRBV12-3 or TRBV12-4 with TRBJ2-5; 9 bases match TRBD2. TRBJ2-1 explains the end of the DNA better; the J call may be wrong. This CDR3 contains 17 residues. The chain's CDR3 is CASSFLRTSDGGNEQFF. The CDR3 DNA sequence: TGTGCCAGCAGTTTCCTCCGGACTAGCGATGGAGGGAACGAGCAGTTCTTC.

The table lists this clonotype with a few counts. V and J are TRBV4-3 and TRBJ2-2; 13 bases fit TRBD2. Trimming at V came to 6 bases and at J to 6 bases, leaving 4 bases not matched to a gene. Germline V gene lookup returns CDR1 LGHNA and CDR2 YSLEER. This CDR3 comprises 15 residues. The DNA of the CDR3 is TGCGCCAGCAGGTCGGGACTAGCGGGATCCGGGGAGCTGTTTTTT. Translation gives CASRSGLAGSGELFF.

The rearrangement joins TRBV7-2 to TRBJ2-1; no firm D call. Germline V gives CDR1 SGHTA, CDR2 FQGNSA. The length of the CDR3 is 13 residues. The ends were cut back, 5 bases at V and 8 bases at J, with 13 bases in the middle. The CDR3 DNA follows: TGTGCCAGCAGCCCCCCTAATTACGATGAGCAGTTCTTC. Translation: CASSPPNYDEQFF.

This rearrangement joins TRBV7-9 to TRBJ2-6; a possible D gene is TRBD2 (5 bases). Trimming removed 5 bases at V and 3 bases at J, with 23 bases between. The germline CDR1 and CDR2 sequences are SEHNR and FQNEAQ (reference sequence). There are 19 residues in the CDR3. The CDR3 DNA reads TGTGCCAGCAGCCCCGAGGGCGTCGTAGGACCGCTTGGGGCCAACGTCCTGACTTTC. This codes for CASSPEGVVGPLGANVLTF.

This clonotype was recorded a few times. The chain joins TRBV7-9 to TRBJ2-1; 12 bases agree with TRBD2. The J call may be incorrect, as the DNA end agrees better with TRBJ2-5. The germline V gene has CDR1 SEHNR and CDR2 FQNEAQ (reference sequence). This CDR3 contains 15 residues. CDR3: CASSLDGLAGQTQYF. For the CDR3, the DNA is TGTGCCAGCAGCCTAGACGGACTAGCGGGGCAGACCCAGTACTTC.

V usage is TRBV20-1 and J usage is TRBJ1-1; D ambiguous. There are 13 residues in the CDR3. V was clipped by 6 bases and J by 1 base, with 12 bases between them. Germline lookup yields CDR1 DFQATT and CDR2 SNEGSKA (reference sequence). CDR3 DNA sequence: TGCAGTGCGCCTCGGACGGGGAACACTGAAGCTTTCTTT. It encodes CSAPRTGNTEAFF.

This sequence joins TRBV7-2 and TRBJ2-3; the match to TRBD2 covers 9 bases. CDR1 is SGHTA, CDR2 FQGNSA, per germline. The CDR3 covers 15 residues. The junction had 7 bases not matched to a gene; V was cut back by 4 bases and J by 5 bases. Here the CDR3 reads CASSSERGEGDTQYF. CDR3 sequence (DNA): TGTGCCAGCAGCTCCGAGCGGGGGGAAGGAGATACGCAGTATTTT. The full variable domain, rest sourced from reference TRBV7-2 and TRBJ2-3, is GAGVSQSPSNKVTEKGKDVELRCDPISGHTALYWYRQSLGQGLEFLIYFQGNSAPDKSGLPSDRFSAERTGGSVSTLTIQRTQQEDSAVYLCASSSERGEGDTQYFGPGTRLTVL.

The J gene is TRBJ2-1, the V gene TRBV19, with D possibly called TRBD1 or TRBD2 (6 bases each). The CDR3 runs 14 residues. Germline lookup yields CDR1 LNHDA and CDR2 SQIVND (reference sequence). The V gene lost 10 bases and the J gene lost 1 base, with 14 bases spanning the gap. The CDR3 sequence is CATERGASYNEQFF. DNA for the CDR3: TGTGCCACCGAGAGGGGGGCTTCCTACAATGAGCAGTTCTTC.

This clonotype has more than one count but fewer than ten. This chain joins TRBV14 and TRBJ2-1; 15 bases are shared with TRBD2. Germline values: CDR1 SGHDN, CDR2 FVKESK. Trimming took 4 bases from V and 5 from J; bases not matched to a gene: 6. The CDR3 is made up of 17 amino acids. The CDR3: CASSPRTSGRAHNEQFF. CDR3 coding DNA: TGTGCCAGCAGCCCTAGGACTAGCGGGAGGGCCCACAATGAGCAGTTCTTC.

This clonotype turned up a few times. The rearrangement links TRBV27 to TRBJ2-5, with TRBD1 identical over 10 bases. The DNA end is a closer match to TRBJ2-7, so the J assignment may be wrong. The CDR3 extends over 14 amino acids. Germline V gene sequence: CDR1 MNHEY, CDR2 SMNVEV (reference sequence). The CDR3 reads CASSKSGQGDEQYF. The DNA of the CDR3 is TGTGCCAGCAGTAAGTCCGGACAGGGGGACGAGCAGTACTTC.

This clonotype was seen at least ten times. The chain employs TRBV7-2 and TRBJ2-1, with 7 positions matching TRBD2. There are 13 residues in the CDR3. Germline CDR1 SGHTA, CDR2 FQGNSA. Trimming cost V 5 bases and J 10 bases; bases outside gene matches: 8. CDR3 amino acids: CASSRIAGREQFF. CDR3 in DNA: TGTGCCAGCAGCCGAATAGCGGGTAGAGAGCAGTTCTTC.